The clone carrying this TCR beta chain was counted between two and nine times. Germline loops: CDR1 MNHNS, CDR2 SASEGT. V was clipped by 7 bases and J by 3 bases, with 18 bases between them. The CDR3 is made up of 15 amino acids. This sample is part of a study of T cells in Graves' hyperthyroidism and ophthalmopathy. TCR beta CDR3 regions were amplified from RNA transcripts. During a first-round RT-PCR of the TCR CDR3, the HTBI primer set was used. TCRdb fed the multiplex PCR reads into MiXCR, producing one record per CDR3 protein. The sample has some 560,000 distinct CDR3 sequences; about 15% are singletons.

Sequencing was carried out using blood. The clonotype originates from a woman aged 40 to 55 with Graves' hyperthyroidism. V gene TRBV6-1 combines with J gene TRBJ1-2, with D hard to call. CDR3 sequence: CASTVDRGGHYGYTF. CDR3 sequence (DNA): TGTGCCAGCACTGTGGACCGCGGAGGTCACTATGGCTACACCTTC.